What follows is one T cell receptor beta chain and its context. The antigen remains undetermined. This CDR3 spans 13 amino acids. These data originate in a study of cytomegalovirus exposure and HLA in healthy donors. In the study overall: A subsequent analysis stated that the 100 to 150 validation repertoires were run on the same platform as the roughly 620 first-cohort repertoires. Whole-study results and caveats: The listing of 150 to 200 TCR beta chains classed them as cytomegalovirus-associated.

The table came from immunoSEQ multiplex PCR; TCRdb's copy has only in-frame clones and leaves some out. The repertoire holds about 240,000 clones, with 80% to 90% as singletons. The sample consisted of PBMCs. This chain uses TRBV21-1 with TRBJ1-1; no DNA check was done on the table's D call, TRBD1. TRBV21-1 is tagged as a pseudogene. The TCR originated in a man between 18 and 29 years old in good health and CMV-seronegative. The CDR3: CASSKTENTEAFF. The CDR3 coding sequence is TGTGCCAGCAGCAAAACAGAGAACACTGAAGCTTTCTTT.